This TCR beta chain comes out of a study of shared clonotypes between healthy human individuals. Germline loops: CDR1 MNHEY, CDR2 SMNVEV (reference sequence). The CDR3 extends over 17 amino acids. The V and J ends lost 6 bases and 3 bases respectively, with 21 bases between them. This table comes from immunoSEQ multiplex PCR, and its TCRdb copy is limited to in-frame clones, with some not included. The sample carries about 480,000 clones, 60% to 80% recorded once. The material sequenced was PBMCs. The receptor was isolated from a woman between 40 and 50 years old in good health. Some clones in this sample may be carry-over from other donors' samples. The J gene is TRBJ2-1, the V gene TRBV27; D is uncertain. The CDR3: CASSPSGRLHIYNEQFF. The CDR3 DNA reads TGTGCCAGCAGCCCCTCCGGCAGACTCCATATCTACAATGAGCAGTTCTTC.